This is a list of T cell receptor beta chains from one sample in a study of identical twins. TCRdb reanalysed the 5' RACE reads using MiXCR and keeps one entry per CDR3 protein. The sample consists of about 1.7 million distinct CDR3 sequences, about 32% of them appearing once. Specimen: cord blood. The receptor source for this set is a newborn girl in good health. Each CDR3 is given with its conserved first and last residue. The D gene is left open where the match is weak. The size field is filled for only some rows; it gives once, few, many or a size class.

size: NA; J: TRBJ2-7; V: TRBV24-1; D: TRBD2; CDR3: CATSKRSGSGDEQYF; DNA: TGTGCCACCAGTAAACGTAGCGGGAGTGGGGATGAGCAGTACTTC
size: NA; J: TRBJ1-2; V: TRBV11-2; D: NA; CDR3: CASSWGTDNYGYTF; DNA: TGTGCCAGCAGCTGGGGGACGGATAACTATGGCTACACCTTC
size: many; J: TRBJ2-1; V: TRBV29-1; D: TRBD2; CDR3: CSVKKLAGGPNEQFF; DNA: TGCAGCGTGAAAAAGCTAGCGGGAGGTCCCAATGAGCAGTTCTTC
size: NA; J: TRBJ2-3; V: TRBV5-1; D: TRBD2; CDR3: CASSSVGLATQYF; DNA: TGCGCCAGCAGCTCGGTAGGACTAGCCACGCAGTATTTT
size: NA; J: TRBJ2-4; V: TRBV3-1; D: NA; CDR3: CASSQGAKGDIQYF; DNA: TGTGCCAGCAGCCAGGGGGCTAAGGGTGACATTCAGTACTTC
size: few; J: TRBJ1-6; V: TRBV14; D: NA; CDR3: CASSRDAYNSPLHF; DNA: TGTGCCAGCAGCCGGGACGCCTATAATTCACCCCTCCACTTT
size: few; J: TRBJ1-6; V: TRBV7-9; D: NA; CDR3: CASSLIDRPLNSPLHF; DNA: TGTGCCAGCAGCTTAATTGACAGGCCACTTAATTCACCCCTCCACTTT
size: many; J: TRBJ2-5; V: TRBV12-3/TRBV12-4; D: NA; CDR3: CASSPASWGGETQYF; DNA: TGTGCCAGCAGCCCCGCTTCTTGGGGAGGAGAGACCCAGTACTTC
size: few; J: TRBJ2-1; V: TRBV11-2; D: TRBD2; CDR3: CASSSRWTSGGVNEQFF; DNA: TGTGCCAGCAGCTCAAGGTGGACTAGCGGGGGGGTTAATGAGCAGTTCTTC
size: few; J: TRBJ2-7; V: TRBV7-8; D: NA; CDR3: CASSLDVGSYEQYF; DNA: TGTGCCAGCAGCTTAGATGTCGGCTCCTACGAGCAGTACTTC
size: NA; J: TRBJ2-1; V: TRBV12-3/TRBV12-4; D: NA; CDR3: CASSYTGAYNEQFF; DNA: TGTGCCAGCAGTTATACGGGGGCCTACAATGAGCAGTTCTTC
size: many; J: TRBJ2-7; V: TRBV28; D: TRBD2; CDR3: CASSLLAGVYEQYF; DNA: TGTGCCAGCAGTTTACTAGCGGGAGTTTACGAGCAGTACTTC
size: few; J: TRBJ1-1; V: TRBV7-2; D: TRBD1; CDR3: CASSLARDRLTEAFF; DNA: TGTGCCAGCAGCTTAGCGCGGGACAGGCTAACTGAAGCTTTCTTT
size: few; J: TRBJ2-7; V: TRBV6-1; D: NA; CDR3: CASSEAGGSSYEQYF; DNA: TGTGCCAGCAGTGAAGCTGGCGGCAGCTCCTACGAGCAGTACTTC
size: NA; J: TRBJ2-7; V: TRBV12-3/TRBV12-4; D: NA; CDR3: CAGSLGSVPAYEQYF; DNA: TGTGCCGGCAGTTTAGGTAGCGTTCCAGCCTACGAGCAGTACTTC
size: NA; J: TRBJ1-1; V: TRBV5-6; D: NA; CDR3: CASSLRGFGAFF; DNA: TGTGCCAGCAGCTTGCGGGGGTTTGGAGCTTTCTTT
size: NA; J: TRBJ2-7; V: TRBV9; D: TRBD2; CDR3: CASRGDPNGEQYF; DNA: TGTGCCAGTCGGGGGGACCCCAACGGCGAGCAGTACTTC
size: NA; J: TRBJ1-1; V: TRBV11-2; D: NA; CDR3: CASSPISGAWTEAFF; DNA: TGTGCCAGCAGCCCCATATCGGGGGCTTGGACTGAAGCTTTCTTT
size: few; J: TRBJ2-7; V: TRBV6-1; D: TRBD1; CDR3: CATDRGLPYEQYF; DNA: TGTGCCACCGACAGGGGACTTCCCTACGAGCAGTACTTC
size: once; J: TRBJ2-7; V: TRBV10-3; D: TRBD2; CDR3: CAISDPGLAGVEQYF; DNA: TGTGCCATCAGTGATCCGGGACTAGCGGGCGTCGAGCAGTACTTC
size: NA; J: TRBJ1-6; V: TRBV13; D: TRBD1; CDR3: CASSPRQGHYNSPLHF; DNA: TGTGCCAGCAGCCCACGACAGGGGCACTATAATTCACCCCTCCACTTT
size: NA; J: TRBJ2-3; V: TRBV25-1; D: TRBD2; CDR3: CASSEYGLAGDTQYF; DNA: TGTGCCAGCAGTGAATATGGACTAGCGGGAGATACGCAGTATTTT
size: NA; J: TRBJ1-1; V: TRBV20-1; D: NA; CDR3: CSARDGGVNTEAFF; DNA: TGCAGTGCTAGAGATGGCGGGGTGAACACTGAAGCTTTCTTT